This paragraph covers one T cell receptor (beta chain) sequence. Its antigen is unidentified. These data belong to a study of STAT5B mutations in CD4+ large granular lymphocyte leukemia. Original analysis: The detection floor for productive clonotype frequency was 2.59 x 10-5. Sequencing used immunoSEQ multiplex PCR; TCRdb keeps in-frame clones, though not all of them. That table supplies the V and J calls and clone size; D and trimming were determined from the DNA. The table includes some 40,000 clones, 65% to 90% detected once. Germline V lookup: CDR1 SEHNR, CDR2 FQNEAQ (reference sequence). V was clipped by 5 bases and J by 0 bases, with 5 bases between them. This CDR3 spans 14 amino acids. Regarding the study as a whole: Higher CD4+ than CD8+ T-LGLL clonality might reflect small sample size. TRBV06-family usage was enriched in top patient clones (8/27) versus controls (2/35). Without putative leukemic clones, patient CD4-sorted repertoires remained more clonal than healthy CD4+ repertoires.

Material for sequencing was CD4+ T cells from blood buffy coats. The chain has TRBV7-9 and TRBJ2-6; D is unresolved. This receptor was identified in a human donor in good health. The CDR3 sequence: CASSLDSGANVLTF. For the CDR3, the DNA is TGTGCCAGCAGCCTTGACTCTGGGGCCAACGTCCTGACTTTC.